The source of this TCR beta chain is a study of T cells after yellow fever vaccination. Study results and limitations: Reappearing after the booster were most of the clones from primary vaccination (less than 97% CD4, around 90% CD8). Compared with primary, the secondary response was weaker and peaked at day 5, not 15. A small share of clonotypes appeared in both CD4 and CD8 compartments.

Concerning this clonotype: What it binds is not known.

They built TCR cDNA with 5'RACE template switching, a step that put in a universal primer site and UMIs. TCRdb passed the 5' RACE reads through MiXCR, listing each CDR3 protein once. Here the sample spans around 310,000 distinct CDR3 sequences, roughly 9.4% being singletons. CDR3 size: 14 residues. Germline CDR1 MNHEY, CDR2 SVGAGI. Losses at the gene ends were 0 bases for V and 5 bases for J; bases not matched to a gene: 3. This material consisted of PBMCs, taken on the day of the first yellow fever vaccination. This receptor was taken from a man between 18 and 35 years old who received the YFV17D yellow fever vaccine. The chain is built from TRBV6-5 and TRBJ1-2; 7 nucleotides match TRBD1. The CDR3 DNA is TGTGCCAGCAGTTACTCCGGGACAGTATATGGCTACACCTTC. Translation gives CASSYSGTVYGYTF.